This T cell receptor beta chain is drawn from a study of graft-versus-host responses after intestinal transplantation. Only one count was recorded for this clone. Its specificity is not known. The CDR3 totals 16 residues. Germline loops: CDR1 SGHRS, CDR2 YFSETQ. With V trimmed by 4 bases and J by 5 bases, 9 bases remained unmatched. Libraries were prepared by immunoSEQ multiplex PCR; TCRdb keeps only in-frame clonotypes and omits some of them. The profile shows about 90,000 clones, around 84% of them singletons. This sequence joins TRBV5-1 and TRBJ2-5; 12 bases are a match to TRBD1. This sequence was found in a human donor who received an intestinal transplant. Sequenced material: unstimulated CD4+ T cells sorted from spleen or lymph node cells, taken before intestinal transplant. The CDR3 reads CASSHGTGGLQETQYF. CDR3 coding DNA: TGCGCCAGCAGCCACGGGACAGGGGGCCTCCAGGAGACCCAGTACTTC.